Included here is one T cell receptor (beta chain) sequence, with context. There is no known antigen for this receptor. No much larger clonotype is one base removed from it; base qualities were not supplied. Sorted unstimulated T cells and proliferating T cells recovered from mixed lymphocyte reactions underwent TCRbeta CDR3 sequencing. Fresh whole blood from fewer than 12 HLA-typed healthy donors was used to isolate PBMCs. Unstimulated CD4+ regulatory T cells were FACS-sorted to map the origin of alloreactive clones. This sample is part of a study of siplizumab effects on memory and regulatory T cells (dated by TCRdb to the late 2010s). Turning to the overall study: The effect of the anti-CD2 antibody siplizumab on alloreactive T-cell subsets was examined in allogeneic mixed lymphocyte reactions constructed from human PBMCs.

The paper's findings and limits, for the study overall: The cumulative frequency of alloreactive sequences that could be traced back to unstimulated CD4+ memory T cells was significantly reduced by siplizumab. Sequences below about 10^-5 frequency were poorly captured, so only a minor fraction of alloreactive clones could be mapped to unstimulated subsets. About 80-97% of proliferating CD4+ or CD8+ clones could not be given a naive or memory phenotype. Unstimulated naive T cells appeared to be more diverse than memory T cells, and naive cells seemed to make a substantial contribution to the alloresponse. Whether proliferating Tregs from siplizumab cultures were suppressive was not functionally confirmed. Of the alloreactive CD4+ clones that could be mapped, the Treg-derived share averaged about 67% with siplizumab compared with around 25% in control reactions.

Libraries came from the immunoSEQ multiplex PCR assay. The deep sequencing platform assayed roughly 10^5 TCR templates per sample. Genomic DNA extracted from sorted T cells was the material used for TCRbeta CDR3 sequencing. The paper's data handling went like this. The R programming language was used for the clonal analysis of the TCRbeta CDR3 data. Comparing unstimulated samples against CFSE-low samples taken after the reaction was how alloreactive CD4+ and CD8+ clones were defined. Regulatory or non-regulatory origin was assigned to alloreactive CD4+ clones by matching of sequences to sorted unstimulated Treg and non-Treg repertoires. In TCRdb, the immuneACCESS table is reduced to in-frame sequences with V and J assigned. These tables do not hold every clone; where another copy was compared, an unresolved V gene accounts for under half, and the others remain unexplained. That table supplies the V and J calls and clone size; D and trimming were determined from the DNA. In all, the sample holds more than 85,000 clones, and roughly 94% of those were seen once. The biggest ten clones account for roughly 0.61% of the sample.

V is clipped by 7 bases and J by 5 bases, and the sequence between their germline boundaries is 16 bases long. The CDR3, cysteine through phenylalanine, is 13 amino acids long. Only the CDR3 DNA is retained, 39 bases long and in frame from the first base. The CDR1 and CDR2 encoded by the germline V gene (reference sequence) are SGHKS and YYEKEE. The sequence links TRBV5-5 to TRBJ2-7; the D gene lacks a confident call. The sequenced material came from Tregs sorted from blood. This TCR derives from a human donor in good health. The nucleotide sequence is TGTGCCAGCTCCTACAACCCCCGAGACGAGCAGTACTTC. Translated, it gives CASSYNPRDEQYF. Supplemented by the reference TRBV5-5 and TRBJ2-7 proteins around the CDR3, the complete variable domain is DAGVTQSPTHLIKTRGQQVTLRCSPISGHKSVSWYQQVLGQGPQFIFQYYEKEERGRGNFPDRFSARQFPNYSSELNVNALLLGDSALYLCASSYNPRDEQYFGPGTRLTVT.